Reported below is one T cell receptor (beta chain). Its matching antigen is unknown. Germline V lookup: CDR1 LNHNV, CDR2 YYDKDF (reference sequence). V was pared by 4 bases and J by 1 base, with 4 bases of the junction left unmatched. The CDR3 runs to 16 residues. The source of the sample is a study of T-cell memory formation after mild COVID-19. General observations from the study: Proof of SARS-CoV-2 specificity was absent for the second-wave clones that crested on day 37. CD4+ bias marked clones expanding day 15 to 37, unlike balanced contracting clones.

Sample barcodes and UMIs were carried by the TCR alpha and TCR beta cDNA libraries that 5'RACE generated with constant-segment primers. TCRdb itself ran the 5' RACE reads through MiXCR, one entry per CDR3 protein. This sample has around 83,000 distinct CDR3 sequences; nearly 25% occur once, and the top ten carry around 40%. The receptor was derived from a man between 18 and 35 years old who had mild COVID-19 (a few samples of this study predate the infection). Cell type and time point are not known. This rearrangement joins TRBV15 to TRBJ2-5, with 12 bases lining up with TRBD2. The sequencing input was PBMCs or a T cell subset sorted from them (not recorded which). Here the CDR3 DNA reads TGTGCCACCAGCAAGACTAGCGGGGGTTTCCAAGAGACCCAGTACTTC. It translates to CATSKTSGGFQETQYF.